This section outlines one TCR beta chain sequence together with its context. Study processing details: Reference gene primers were amplified, and this amplification served to estimate nucleated cell counts. Assay: immunoSEQ multiplex PCR; the TCRdb copy retains only in-frame clones and omits some. V and J calls plus clone size are reproduced from that table; the DNA served to infer D and trimming. This table has 150,000 or so clones, over 80% appearing once. The data derive from a study of blood T cell repertoires in COVID-19. Study-wide background: Acute and convalescent COVID-19 samples came from the United States, Italy and Spain. The cDNA or gDNA used as material had been derived from T cells, B-cell-depleted T cells, or PBMCs.

The V gene lost 4 bases and the J gene lost 0 bases, with 13 bases spanning the gap. Germline assignment: CDR1 SGHRS and CDR2 YFSETQ. This CDR3 comprises 16 residues. Sequenced: peripheral blood. The rearrangement joins TRBV5-1 to TRBJ1-4; D may be TRBD1 (6 bases). This receptor was identified in a man at least 80 years old with acute or convalescent COVID-19. CDR3 loop: CASSPRGGATNEKLFF. CDR3 sequence (DNA): TGCGCCAGCAGCCCGAGGGGGGGTGCAACTAATGAAAAACTGTTTTTT.